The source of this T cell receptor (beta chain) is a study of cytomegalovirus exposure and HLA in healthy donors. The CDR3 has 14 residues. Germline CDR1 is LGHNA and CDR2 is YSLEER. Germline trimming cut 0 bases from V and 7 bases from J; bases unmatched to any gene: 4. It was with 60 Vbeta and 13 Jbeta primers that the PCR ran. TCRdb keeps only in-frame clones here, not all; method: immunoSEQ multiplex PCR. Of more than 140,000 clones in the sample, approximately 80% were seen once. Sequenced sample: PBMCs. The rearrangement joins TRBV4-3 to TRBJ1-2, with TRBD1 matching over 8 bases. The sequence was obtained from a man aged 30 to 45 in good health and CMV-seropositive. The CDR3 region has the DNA TGCGCCAGCAGCCAAGACAGGGGGCGAGTTGGCTACACCTTC. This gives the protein CASSQDRGRVGYTF.